These T cell receptor beta chains were read from a single sample in a study of tumour-infiltrating T cells in Burkitt lymphoma. The repertoire was sequenced with immunoSEQ multiplex PCR; TCRdb's copy has only in-frame clones and lacks some. This sample carries 4,000 to 5,000 clones, approximately 24% of them seen once, and the ten largest clones take less than 30%. The sequenced material came from tumor tissue. These TCRs come from a human donor with diffuse large B-cell lymphoma. Each CDR3 is given with its conserved first and last residue. D genes are given only for firm matches. The size field is filled for only some rows; it gives once, few, many or a size class.

D gene,J gene,V gene,clone size,CDR3 DNA,CDR3 protein
TRBD1,TRBJ2-7,TRBV7-7,few,TGTGCTAGCAGCGCTTCGACAGGGGCCTCCTACGAGCAGTACTTC,CASSASTGASYEQYF
NA,TRBJ2-7,TRBV6-6,NA,TGTGCCAGCAGTTCACGATTAGGGGATACTACCTACGAGCAGTACTTC,CASSSRLGDTTYEQYF
NA,TRBJ1-1,TRBV5-6,few,TGTGCCAGCAGCTTTAGGACCTCAGGGACCACTGAAGCTTTCTTT,CASSFRTSGTTEAFF
NA,TRBJ2-5,TRBV7-3,NA,TGTGCCAGCAGCCGGAGAAACCAAGAGACCCAGTACTTC,CASSRRNQETQYF
TRBD1,TRBJ2-2,TRBV29-1,few,TGCAGCGTTGAGCGACAGGGGGCGACCACCGGGGAGCTGTTTTTT,CSVERQGATTGELFF
NA,TRBJ1-2,TRBV5-6,few,TGTGCCAGCAGCCTGTATGGCACCTACTATGGCTACACCTTC,CASSLYGTYYGYTF
NA,TRBJ1-2,TRBV20-1,NA,TGCAGTGCTAGATTGGGTCCTGGCTACACCTTC,CSARLGPGYTF
NA,TRBJ2-1,TRBV7-9,few,TGTGCCAGCAGCCCCACAAGCCCGGCCAATGAGCAGTTCTTC,CASSPTSPANEQFF
NA,TRBJ2-7,TRBV27,few,TGTGCCAGCAGTTTATCGGGTGGGGTCGAGCAGTACTTC,CASSLSGGVEQYF
NA,TRBJ1-2,TRBV18,few,TGTGCCAGCTCACCACCGTCAACGCACTTTATGGGTGGCTACACCTTC,CASSPPSTHFMGGYTF
TRBD2,TRBJ2-7,TRBV9,NA,TGTGCCAGCAGAGGGGAGGGTTACGGCGAGCAGTACTTC,CASRGEGYGEQYF
NA,TRBJ2-7,TRBV5-6,NA,TGTGCCAGCAGCCTGTGGGATTACGAGCAGTACTTC,CASSLWDYEQYF
TRBD2,TRBJ2-7,TRBV2,few,TGTGCCAGCAAGGGCGGGGGGGTCTACGAGCAGTACTTC,CASKGGGVYEQYF
NA,TRBJ2-5,TRBV19,NA,TGTGCCAGTAGCTCCCTACGAGAGACCCAGTACTTC,CASSSLRETQYF
TRBD2,TRBJ2-1,TRBV10-3,few,TGTGCCATCGGACTAGCGGGGCACAATGAGCAGTTCTTC,CAIGLAGHNEQFF
NA,TRBJ1-4,TRBV19,NA,TGTGCCAGTACCCCCAGGGGATCTACTAATGAAAAACTGTTTTTT,CASTPRGSTNEKLFF
TRBD2,TRBJ2-3,TRBV19,NA,TGTGCCAGTACCCCGGGACTAGCGGAGGGGGATACGCAGTATTTT,CASTPGLAEGDTQYF
NA,TRBJ2-1,TRBV2,NA,TGTGCCAGCCTTGGTGGGACCCTGGGGAGCAATGAGCAGTTCTTC,CASLGGTLGSNEQFF
NA,TRBJ1-4,TRBV28,few,TGTGCCAGCAGACCCCCGGCCCGCACTTATGAAAAACTGTTTTTT,CASRPPARTYEKLFF
NA,TRBJ1-3,TRBV5-4,NA,TGTGCCAGCAGCTTGGGATCGACGGGAAACACCATATATTTT,CASSLGSTGNTIYF
NA,TRBJ2-3,TRBV7-2,few,TGTGCCAGCAGCTTCAATCCACTAGCCGGGAGTACAGATACGCAGTATTTT,CASSFNPLAGSTDTQYF
NA,TRBJ2-2,TRBV7-9,few,TGTGCTGAAGGACAGCCCATCGCGAACACCGGGGAGCTGTTTTTT,CAEGQPIANTGELFF
TRBD2,TRBJ2-3,TRBV10-1,few,TGCGCCAGCATCTCGACTAGCGGGTGCCCCACAGATACGCAGTATTTT,CASISTSGCPTDTQYF
TRBD1,TRBJ1-4,TRBV5-6,NA,TGTGCCAGCAGCTACCGCTGGACAGGGAAGTTTGAAAAACTGTTTTTT,CASSYRWTGKFEKLFF
NA,TRBJ1-2,TRBV7-9,few,TGTGCCAGCAGCTTAGTAGGCTCTAGGGATGGCTACACCTTC,CASSLVGSRDGYTF
NA,TRBJ1-1,TRBV6-5,NA,TGTGCCAGCAGTTTTACGGGGAGGAAAGGTGAAGCTTTCTTT,CASSFTGRKGEAFF
TRBD2,TRBJ2-7,TRBV5-6,few,TGTGCCAGCAGCTTGCTTGGTAGCGGGTCCTACGAGCAGTACTTC,CASSLLGSGSYEQYF
NA,TRBJ2-2,TRBV7-2,once,TGTGCCAGCAGCTTAGGATCCGGGTCCAACACCGGGGAGCTGTTTTTT,CASSLGSGSNTGELFF
NA,TRBJ2-5,TRBV18,NA,TGTGCCAGCTCACCACCGTGGACCCAAGAGACCCAGTACTTC,CASSPPWTQETQYF
TRBD1,TRBJ2-7,TRBV10-3,few,TGTGCCATCAGTGTCCCGGGCGGGACAGGGATCAACGAGCAGTACTTC,CAISVPGGTGINEQYF
NA,TRBJ2-7,TRBV29-1,NA,TGCAGCGTGGGCCGGGATTCCTACGAGCAGTACTTC,CSVGRDSYEQYF
TRBD1,TRBJ1-4,TRBV27,few,TGTGCCAGCAGGGAAAGGACAGGGTCACTGTTTTTT,CASRERTGSLFF
NA,TRBJ2-1,TRBV15,NA,TGTGCCACCAGCCCCCGGAGTCCGACCTCCTACAATGAGCAGTTCTTC,CATSPRSPTSYNEQFF
NA,TRBJ1-4,TRBV7-2,NA,TGTGCCAGCAGCCCACAACAATCAACTAATGAAAAACTGTTTTTT,CASSPQQSTNEKLFF
NA,TRBJ2-7,TRBV6-1,few,TGTGCCAGCGGGGAAGCGAACGAGCAGTACTTC,CASGEANEQYF
NA,TRBJ1-1,TRBV5-4,NA,TGTGCCAGCAGCTTGGGAACGGGGAACACTGAAGCTTTCTTT,CASSLGTGNTEAFF
NA,TRBJ1-1,TRBV2,large,TGTGCCAGCAGTGCTATGGACCTTTGGAACACTGAAGCTTTCTTT,CASSAMDLWNTEAFF
NA,TRBJ2-7,TRBV4-2,NA,TGTGCCAGCAGCCCCCAAGCGGGACAGACCTACGAGCAGTACTTC,CASSPQAGQTYEQYF
NA,TRBJ2-7,TRBV5-4,large,TGTGCCAGCAGCTTGGGGGTGTCCTACGAGCAGTACTTC,CASSLGVSYEQYF
NA,TRBJ2-3,TRBV27,NA,TGTGCCAGCAGTTTAAAGACTTCCACCCGCGTAGATACGCAGTATTTT,CASSLKTSTRVDTQYF
TRBD1,TRBJ2-7,TRBV19,few,TGTGCCAGTAGCTACGGACAGGGCTACGAGCAGTACTTC,CASSYGQGYEQYF
TRBD1,TRBJ1-5,TRBV7-8,few,TGTGCCAGCAGCCATACAGGGGTACGCAATCAGCCCCAGCATTTT,CASSHTGVRNQPQHF
NA,TRBJ1-1,TRBV11-2,few,TGTGCCAGCAGCTTAGATTCCTCTACGAACACTGAAGCTTTCTTT,CASSLDSSTNTEAFF
TRBD1,TRBJ1-1,TRBV6-1,NA,TGTGCCACCCGACAGGGACTTGAAGCTTTCTTT,CATRQGLEAFF
TRBD2,TRBJ2-1,TRBV11-2,few,TGTGCCAGCAGCAGACTTAGCGGGAGGGCCGGGAATGAGCAGTTCTTC,CASSRLSGRAGNEQFF
NA,TRBJ1-5,TRBV19,NA,TGTGCCAGTAGTCCCAAGCAGCCCCAGCATTTT,CASSPKQPQHF
NA,TRBJ1-1,TRBV27,few,TGTGCCAGCAGTAAGGGGTTGAACACTGAAGCTTTCTTT,CASSKGLNTEAFF
NA,TRBJ2-3,TRBV25-1,few,TGTGCCAGCAGTGATTTCCAGGGAACAGATACGCAGTATTTT,CASSDFQGTDTQYF